This T cell receptor (beta chain) was found in a study of OX40 agonist ivuxolimab in advanced cancers. The germline V and J ends were trimmed by 0 bases and 3 bases, with 9 bases remaining between them. The germline V gene encodes CDR1 SGHVS and CDR2 FQNEAQ. The CDR3 sequence is 14 residues long. The repertoire was sequenced with immunoSEQ multiplex PCR; TCRdb's copy has only in-frame clones and lacks some. This sample yields tens of thousands of clones, of which about 70% are seen a single time; approximately 18% belongs to the top ten. This sequence was found in an adult with an advanced solid tumor such as melanoma, head and neck, liver or kidney cancer. Sequenced material: CD4+ or CD8+ T cells sorted from blood, taken in a trial of the OX40 agonist ivuxolimab. The chain combines TRBV7-8 with TRBJ2-7, with D unclear. The CDR3 is CASSLAGRGYEQYF. The CDR3 nucleotides read TGTGCCAGCAGCTTAGCGGGCCGCGGCTACGAGCAGTACTTC.